A selection of T cell receptor beta chains follows, all from one sample in a study of blood T cell repertoires in COVID-19. Data came from immunoSEQ multiplex PCR; TCRdb stores just in-frame clones and leaves some out. The profile covers around 81,000 clones, with roughly 88% appearing a single time and roughly 5% taken by the ten largest. Source material: peripheral blood. These receptors were obtained from a woman of 80 years or more with acute or convalescent COVID-19. Both conserved end residues are trimmed from each CDR3.

CDR3 protein: AISDGTGGDEQY
V gene: TRBV10-3
J gene: TRBJ2-7
CDR3 length: 12

CDR3 protein: ASSFLSSEQF
V gene: TRBV7-9
J gene: TRBJ2-1
CDR3 length: 10

CDR3 protein: ASSPRGQGGTGELF
V gene: TRBV5-1
J gene: TRBJ2-2
CDR3 length: 14

CDR3 protein: ATSDVLTGEDYEQY
V gene: TRBV24-1
J gene: TRBJ2-7
CDR3 length: 14

CDR3 protein: ASSQVYGGNTEAF
V gene: TRBV4-3
J gene: TRBJ1-1
CDR3 length: 13

CDR3 protein: ASSPGTGRVSSGNTIY
V gene: TRBV5-1
J gene: TRBJ1-3
CDR3 length: 16

CDR3 protein: ASRLVGGQMNTEAF
V gene: TRBV12-2
J gene: TRBJ1-1
CDR3 length: 14

CDR3 protein: ASRLPGQGYGYT
V gene: TRBV28
J gene: TRBJ1-2
CDR3 length: 12

CDR3 protein: ASSQGEEKLF
V gene: TRBV14
J gene: TRBJ1-4
CDR3 length: 10

CDR3 protein: ASSLDNSYNEQF
V gene: TRBV5-1
J gene: TRBJ2-1
CDR3 length: 12

CDR3 protein: ASRGGTGLTGNQPQH
V gene: TRBV19
J gene: TRBJ1-5
CDR3 length: 15

CDR3 protein: ASSPGGSLGHEQY
V gene: TRBV7-2
J gene: TRBJ2-7
CDR3 length: 13

CDR3 protein: SGPDRDHYGYT
V gene: TRBV29-1
J gene: TRBJ1-2
CDR3 length: 11

CDR3 protein: ASSPGQGRGSSYNEQF
V gene: TRBV11-3
J gene: TRBJ2-1
CDR3 length: 16

CDR3 protein: ASWGQDYGKLF
V gene: TRBV6-6
J gene: TRBJ1-4
CDR3 length: 11

CDR3 protein: ATSDPGPQGIDEQF
V gene: TRBV24-1
J gene: TRBJ2-1
CDR3 length: 14

CDR3 protein: ASSKGQPLNTGELF
V gene: TRBV5-1
J gene: TRBJ2-2
CDR3 length: 14

CDR3 protein: ATSRPEGADHEAF
V gene: TRBV15
J gene: TRBJ1-1
CDR3 length: 13

CDR3 protein: ASSYWRGGRTDTQY
V gene: TRBV5-8
J gene: TRBJ2-3
CDR3 length: 14

CDR3 protein: ASSHGDIIQETQY
V gene: TRBV7-9
J gene: TRBJ2-5
CDR3 length: 13

CDR3 protein: ASSYQETQY
V gene: TRBV6-2/TRBV6-3
J gene: TRBJ2-5
CDR3 length: 9

CDR3 protein: SASGQGQKMGSQGQF
V gene: TRBV20-1
J gene: TRBJ2-1
CDR3 length: 15

CDR3 protein: ASSPIQGSSGNTIY
V gene: TRBV5-5
J gene: TRBJ1-3
CDR3 length: 14

CDR3 protein: ASSAIRDRGDTEAF
V gene: TRBV19
J gene: TRBJ1-1
CDR3 length: 14

CDR3 protein: ATSREKGAAF
V gene: TRBV15
J gene: TRBJ1-1
CDR3 length: 10

CDR3 protein: ASSLRPDRSYEQY
V gene: TRBV7-2
J gene: TRBJ2-7
CDR3 length: 13

CDR3 protein: ATLQEGEKLF
V gene: TRBV28
J gene: TRBJ1-4
CDR3 length: 10

CDR3 protein: ASSLGGYRGQIAGSSGNTIY
V gene: TRBV5-1
J gene: TRBJ1-3
CDR3 length: 20

CDR3 protein: AWSHPLGTDTQY
V gene: TRBV30
J gene: TRBJ2-3
CDR3 length: 12

CDR3 protein: ASSIDRGGDNTGELF
V gene: TRBV19
J gene: TRBJ2-2
CDR3 length: 15

CDR3 protein: ASSIAGVVSGNTIY
V gene: TRBV19
J gene: TRBJ1-3
CDR3 length: 14

CDR3 protein: ASSPQGALAAGANVLT
V gene: TRBV18
J gene: TRBJ2-6
CDR3 length: 16

CDR3 protein: SVEDRGTGMYEQY
V gene: TRBV29-1
J gene: TRBJ2-7
CDR3 length: 13